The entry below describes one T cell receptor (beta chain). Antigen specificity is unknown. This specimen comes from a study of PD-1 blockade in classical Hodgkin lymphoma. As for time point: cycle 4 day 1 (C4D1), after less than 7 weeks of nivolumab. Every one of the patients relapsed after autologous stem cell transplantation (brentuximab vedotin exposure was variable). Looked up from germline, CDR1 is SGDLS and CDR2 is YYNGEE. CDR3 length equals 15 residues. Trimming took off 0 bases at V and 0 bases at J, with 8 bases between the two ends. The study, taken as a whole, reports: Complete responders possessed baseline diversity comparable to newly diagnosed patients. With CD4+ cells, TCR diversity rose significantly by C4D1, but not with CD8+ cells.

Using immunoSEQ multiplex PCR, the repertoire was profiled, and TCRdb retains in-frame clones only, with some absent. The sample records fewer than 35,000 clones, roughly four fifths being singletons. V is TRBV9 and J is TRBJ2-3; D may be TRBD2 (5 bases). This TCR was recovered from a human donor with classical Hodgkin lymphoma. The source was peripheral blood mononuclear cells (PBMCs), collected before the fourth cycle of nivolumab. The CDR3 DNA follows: TGTGCCAGCAGCGTAGGAGGCGGGAGCACAGATACGCAGTATTTT. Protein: CASSVGGGSTDTQYF.